This passage covers 8 T cell receptor beta chains from one sample sequenced in a study of blood T cell repertoires in COVID-19. This table comes from immunoSEQ multiplex PCR, and its TCRdb copy is limited to in-frame clones, with some not included. The table shows a few hundred thousand clones, with about 86% occurring only once. The sample comprised peripheral blood. These receptors all come from a woman aged 60-70 years with acute or convalescent COVID-19.

V usage is TRBV6-5 and J usage is TRBJ2-3, with 8 bases fitting TRBD2. The CDR3 extends over 13 amino acids. The germline V gene has CDR1 MNHEY and CDR2 SVGAGI. J was trimmed by 6 bases and V by 8 bases; bases with no gene match: 7. CDR3 nucleotides: TGTGCCAGCGGACTAGCTCGGCGGGATACGCAGTATTTT. It specifies CASGLARRDTQYF.

The chain employs TRBV3-1 (or the pseudogene TRBV3-2) and TRBJ2-1, with TRBD1 as a possible D gene (5 bases). Germline V CDR1 and CDR2: LGHDT, YNNKEL (reference sequence). V was cut by 0 bases and J by 2 bases, with 11 bases left in between. The CDR3 consists of 16 residues. In nucleotides, the CDR3 is TGTGCCAGCAGCCAAGATCTCACAGGCACCTACAATGAGCAGTTCTTC. Its translation is CASSQDLTGTYNEQFF.

With regard to this clone: Other DNA sequences from this sample encode an identical CDR3 as well. The chain has TRBV6-5 and TRBJ1-2; D perhaps matches TRBD1 (6 bases). Trimming stripped 5 bases from V and 2 bases from J, with 12 bases between. There are 14 residues in the CDR3. Germline-derived CDR1 and CDR2 are MNHEY and SVGAGI. CDR3 loop: CASSTRTGNYGYTF. The DNA of the CDR3 is TGTGCCAGCAGTACCAGAACAGGGAACTATGGCTACACCTTC.

For this clone: The sample contains more than one DNA sequence encoding this CDR3. The chain has TRBV7-9 and TRBJ2-2, with 8 bases identical to TRBD1. This CDR3 is 15 amino acids long. Trimming took 0 bases from V and 3 from J; bases not matched to a gene: 0. Germline V gives CDR1 SEHNR, CDR2 FQNEAQ (reference sequence). The CDR3 here is CASSLADRDTGELFF. The CDR3 DNA follows: TGTGCCAGCAGCTTAGCGGACAGGGACACCGGGGAGCTGTTTTTT.

This chain joins TRBV5-1 and TRBJ2-3, with D possibly being TRBD2 (6 bases). Per germline, CDR1 SGHRS and CDR2 YFSETQ. Deletions cut 4 bases from V and 6 bases from J, with 18 bases between. The CDR3 length is 15 residues. CDR3 nucleotide sequence: TGCGCCAGCAGCGAGGGACTGGGGAGTGGGGATACGCAGTATTTT. Its protein product is CASSEGLGSGDTQYF.

V gene TRBV4-2 combines with J gene TRBJ1-1, with 10 bases that match TRBD1. Germline trimming cut 1 base from V and 10 bases from J; bases unmatched to any gene: 9. The CDR3 extends over 15 amino acids. CDR1 and CDR2 (germline): LGHNA, YNFKEQ. The CDR3 here is CASSQGGDRGNGAFF. CDR3 nucleotide sequence: TGTGCCAGCAGCCAAGGGGGGGACAGGGGTAATGGAGCTTTCTTT.

The chain has TRBV12-3 or TRBV12-4 and TRBJ1-1; 7 nucleotides agree with TRBD1. This CDR3 comprises 13 residues. The V and J ends lost 3 bases and 5 bases, in that order; junction bases with no gene match: 3. The CDR3 reads CASSLTGRTEAFF. The CDR3 region has the DNA TGTGCCAGCAGTTTGACAGGGAGGACTGAAGCTTTCTTT.

V usage is TRBV29-1 and J usage is TRBJ1-2, with D unresolved. There are 11 residues in the CDR3. Germline-derived CDR1 and CDR2 are SQVTM and ANQGSEA. The V gene lost 2 bases and the J gene lost 6 bases, with 7 bases spanning the gap. The CDR3 here is CSVETRDGYTF. CDR3 sequence (DNA): TGCAGCGTTGAAACGCGGGATGGCTACACCTTC. Based on the CDR3 plus reference TRBV29-1 and TRBJ1-2, the full variable domain is SAVISQKPSRDICQRGTSLTIQCQVDSQVTMMFWYRQQPGQSLTLIATANQGSEATYESGFVIDKFPISRPNLTFSTLTVSNMSPEDSSIYLCSVETRDGYTFGSGTRLTVV.